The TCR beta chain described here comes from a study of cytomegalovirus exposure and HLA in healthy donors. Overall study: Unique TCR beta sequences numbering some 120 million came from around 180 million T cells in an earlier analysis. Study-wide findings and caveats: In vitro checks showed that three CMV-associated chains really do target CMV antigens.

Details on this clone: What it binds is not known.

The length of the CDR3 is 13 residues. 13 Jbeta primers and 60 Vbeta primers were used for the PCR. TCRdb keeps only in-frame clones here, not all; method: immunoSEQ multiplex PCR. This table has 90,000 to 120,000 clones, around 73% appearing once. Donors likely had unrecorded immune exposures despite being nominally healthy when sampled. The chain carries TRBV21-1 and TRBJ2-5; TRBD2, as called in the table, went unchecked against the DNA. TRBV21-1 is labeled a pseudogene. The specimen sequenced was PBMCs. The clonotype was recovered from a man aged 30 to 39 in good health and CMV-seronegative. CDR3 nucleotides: TGTGCCAGCAGTGTCCCGGGACTCACCCGGACCCACTTC. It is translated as CASSVPGLTRTHF.